The next 19 T cell receptor beta chains were all read from a single sample in a study of neurological immune-mediated disorders. TCRdb reanalysed the 5' RACE reads using MiXCR and keeps one entry per CDR3 protein. This sample has 25,000 to 35,000 distinct CDR3 sequences, with 1.5% found just once. Sequencing was carried out using PBMCs. These TCRs come from a woman aged 25 to 39 with multiple sclerosis.

The table lists this clonotype with many counts. The chain joins TRBV7-3 to TRBJ2-3; 9 positions match TRBD1. Germline V gene sequence: CDR1 SGHTA, CDR2 FQGTGA. CDR3 length: 15 residues. The junction had 5 bases not matched to a gene; V was cut back by 4 bases and J by 3 bases. CDR3 DNA sequence: TGTGCCAGCAGCTCCACAGGGGGCCGAACAGATACGCAGTATTTT. Its protein product is CASSSTGGRTDTQYF.

This clonotype was seen many times. The chain uses TRBV7-2 and TRBJ2-4; 8 bases are a match to TRBD1. CDR3 length: 14 amino acids. Germline values: CDR1 SGHTA, CDR2 FQGNSA. After removal of 5 bases from V and 8 bases from J, the junction contained 8 bases not matched to a gene. In DNA, the CDR3 is TGTGCCAGCAGCCGACGGACAGGGAGTGACATTCAGTACTTC. Translation: CASSRRTGSDIQYF.

This clonotype was counted at least ten times. V gene TRBV6-5 combines with J gene TRBJ1-3; tentatively, D is TRBD1 (5 bases). The CDR3 spans 15 residues. CDR1 MNHEY and CDR2 SVGAGI come from the germline V gene. V was trimmed by 5 bases and J by 0 bases, leaving 11 bases between them. CDR3 protein: CASSRGANSGNTIYF. The CDR3 nucleotides are TGTGCCAGCAGTCGAGGGGCTAACTCTGGAAACACCATATATTTT.

This clonotype showed up many times. The chain recombines TRBV7-7 with TRBJ2-3; D is uncertain. Trimming took off 2 bases at V and 3 bases at J, with 18 bases between the two ends. From germline, CDR1 is SSHAT and CDR2 FNYEAQ (reference sequence). The CDR3 contains 17 residues. This chain's CDR3 is CASSLNGELWETDTQYF. Written as DNA, the CDR3 is TGTGCCAGCAGCTTAAACGGCGAACTGTGGGAAACAGATACGCAGTATTTT.

In its sample, this clonotype was seen many times. The chain uses TRBV10-2 and TRBJ1-2; D remains unclear. The germline CDR1 and CDR2 sequences are WSHSY and SAAADI. The CDR3 spans 16 residues. Trimming took off 3 bases at V and 8 bases at J, with 22 bases between the two ends. The CDR3 loop is CASSDGFGEVLGGYTF. The CDR3 coding sequence is TGCGCCAGCAGTGATGGGTTCGGTGAGGTCTTAGGAGGCTACACCTTC.

Only a few counts were recorded for this clonotype. The chain combines TRBV5-1 with TRBJ2-2; no clear D gene. The CDR3 consists of 14 residues. Trimming left V 0 bases short and J 6 bases short, with 9 bases between. Looked up from germline, CDR1 is SGHRS and CDR2 is YFSETQ. The CDR3 sequence: CASSLAGSPGELFF. The CDR3 DNA sequence: TGCGCCAGCAGCTTGGCGGGTAGCCCCGGGGAGCTGTTTTTT.

This clonotype appeared many times. The chain combines TRBV7-6 with TRBJ1-5, with D uncertain. Germline lookup yields CDR1 SGHVS and CDR2 FNYEAQ. The ends were cut back, 8 bases at V and 3 bases at J, with 11 bases in the middle. This CDR3 spans 13 amino acids. The CDR3 reads CASSQGNNQPQHF. In nucleotides, the CDR3 is TGTGCCAGCTCCCAAGGGAACAATCAGCCCCAGCATTTT. Based on the CDR3 plus reference TRBV7-6 and TRBJ1-5, the full variable domain is GAGVSQSPRYKVTKRGQDVALRCDPISGHVSLYWYRQALGQGPEFLTYFNYEAQQDKSGLPNDRFSAERPEGSISTLTIQRTEQRDSAMYRCASSQGNNQPQHFGDGTRLSIL.

This clonotype has ten or more counts. The CDR3 reads CASALQGTFSEQYF. The CDR3 region has the DNA TGTGCCAGCGCCCTACAGGGGACCTTTAGCGAGCAGTACTTC. The rearrangement joins TRBV12-3 or TRBV12-4 to TRBJ2-7; 7 nucleotides match TRBD1. The V segment lost 8 bases and the J segment 6 bases; nucleotides outside the gene matches: 13. CDR3 size: 14 residues.

Details on this clonotype: Germline and junction disagree at one end, which may indicate a read error. This chain links TRBV11-2 with TRBJ2-4; D unclear. In germline, CDR1 is SGHAT, CDR2 FQNNGV. The CDR3 covers 13 residues. The CDR3 loop reads CSSSLVATGIQYF. CDR3 in DNA: TGTTCCAGCAGCTTGGTGGCAACGGGCATTCAGTACTTC.

This clonotype occurred many times. The V and J genes are TRBV11-2 and TRBJ2-1, with a possible D match to TRBD2 (6 bases). Germline V gene data show CDR1 as SGHAT and CDR2 as FQNNGV. Trimming shortened V by 5 bases and J by 5 bases, and 16 bases separated the two germline ends. The CDR3 extends over 15 amino acids. CDR3 bases: TGTGCCAGCAGCCCCCTTGGGGGGAACCACAATGAGCAGTTCTTC. Protein: CASSPLGGNHNEQFF.

This clonotype was counted at least ten times. This chain uses TRBV7-9 with TRBJ2-7, with 10 bases aligning to TRBD2. The trim removed 3 bases at V and 7 bases at J, leaving 12 bases unmatched. The CDR3 is 16 residues long. Germline V gene sequence: CDR1 SEHNR, CDR2 FQNEAQ (reference sequence). CDR3 loop: CASSFIAGGGMEEQYF. The CDR3 nucleotides read TGTGCCAGCAGCTTTATAGCGGGGGGCGGTATGGAAGAGCAGTACTTC. The full variable domain, in which reference TRBV7-9 and TRBJ2-7 provide the parts outside the CDR3, is DTGVSQNPRHKITKRGQNVTFRCDPISEHNRLYWYRQTLGQGPEFLTYFQNEAQLEKSRLLSDRFSAERPKGSFSTLEIQRTEQGDSAMYLCASSFIAGGGMEEQYFGPGTRLTVT.

This clonotype was recorded many times. The CDR3 here is CAISAGAGGRRGYEQYF. CDR3 nucleotides: TGTGCCATCAGTGCTGGGGCAGGGGGTCGGAGAGGCTACGAGCAGTACTTC. The chain combines TRBV10-3 with TRBJ2-7; 7 bases map to TRBD1. From germline, CDR1 is ENHRY and CDR2 SYGVKD. The J segment lost 3 bases and the V segment lost 4 bases, leaving 15 bases of the junction unmatched. The CDR3 runs to 17 residues.

This clonotype was counted many times. The J gene is TRBJ2-7, the V gene TRBV12-3 or TRBV12-4; 7 nucleotides align to TRBD2. This CDR3 region has 14 residues. With 5 bases clipped from V and 2 bases from J, the junction kept 6 bases outside the gene matches. CDR3 loop: CASSMTSPTYEQYF. DNA for the CDR3: TGTGCCAGCAGTATGACTAGCCCCACCTACGAGCAGTACTTC.

This clonotype was detected a few times. A much larger clonotype is one base distant, so this may be a read error. Without the conserved terminal phenylalanine or tryptophan, this CDR3 likely stems from a read error. The V gene is TRBV20-1, the J gene TRBJ2-4, with 9 bases fitting TRBD1. J lost 7 bases, V lost 6 bases, and 7 bases had no gene match. Germline CDR1 reads DFQATT; CDR2 reads SNEGSKA (reference sequence). This CDR3 comprises 13 residues. The CDR3 DNA follows: TGCAGTGCGTTATCCGGGACAGGGAACATTCAGTACTGC. Amino acid sequence: CSALSGTGNIQYC.

This clonotype was seen repeatedly, ten times or more. The V gene is TRBV27, the J gene TRBJ2-7; tentative D call: TRBD1 (6 bases). CDR1 is MNHEY, CDR2 SMNVEV, per germline (reference sequence). The CDR3 has 15 residues. The V end was cut by 0 bases, the J end by 0 bases, with 9 bases between. The CDR3 DNA reads as TGTGCCAGCAGTTTATCTGGGGGCCTCTCCTACGAGCAGTACTTC. It translates to CASSLSGGLSYEQYF.

This clonotype was seen ten or more times. The chain combines TRBV7-2 with TRBJ1-1, with a tentative D call TRBD1 (6 bases). The V gene's germline CDR1 is SGHTA and CDR2 FQGNSA. The CDR3 covers 17 residues. Between the trimmed V and J ends, which lost 1 base and 5 bases, there was a span of 20 bases. CDR3: CASSLVPGALWTTEAFF. The CDR3 coding sequence is TGTGCCAGCAGCTTAGTACCGGGGGCGCTATGGACGACTGAAGCTTTCTTT.

This clonotype was seen at least ten times. The gene calls are TRBV20-1 and TRBJ2-3, with TRBD2 matching over 13 bases. Trimming took 0 bases from V and 6 from J; bases not matched to a gene: 12. The CDR3 is 18 amino acids. Germline loops: CDR1 DFQATT, CDR2 SNEGSKA (reference sequence). CDR3 residues: CSAREPGLAGVSGDTQYF. For the CDR3, the DNA is TGCAGTGCTAGAGAACCCGGACTAGCGGGGGTTAGTGGGGATACGCAGTATTTT.

Many counts were recorded for this clonotype. This chain uses TRBV12-3 or TRBV12-4 with TRBJ1-5; 9 nucleotides align to TRBD1. There are 13 residues in the CDR3. V shed 6 bases, J shed 7 bases, and the junction held 4 bases outside the gene matches. CDR3 amino acids: CASSRTGEQPQHF. For the CDR3, the DNA is TGTGCCAGCAGCCGGACAGGGGAACAGCCCCAGCATTTT.

The V and J genes are TRBV11-3 and TRBJ2-3; D perhaps matches TRBD2 (6 bases). From germline, CDR1 is SGHNT and CDR2 YENEEA. V lost 4 bases, J lost 2 bases, and 13 bases lay in between. This CDR3 spans 15 amino acids. CDR3 protein: CASSSHGGPTDTQYF. Here the CDR3 DNA reads TGTGCCAGCAGCTCTCACGGGGGTCCCACAGATACGCAGTATTTT.